The 8 T cell receptor beta chains in this list originate from one sample, sequenced in a study of shared clonotypes between healthy human individuals. Produced via immunoSEQ multiplex PCR; TCRdb's table is partial and in-frame only. The sample records 2.3 million or so clones, approximately 95% being singletons. Sequenced sample: naive CD4+ T cells from PBMCs. The subset: CD45RA+ positively selected. All receptors derive from a man between 18 and 29 years old in good health. Some clones in this sample may be carry-over from other donors' samples.

V and J are TRBV28 and TRBJ2-4; D gene unclear. The CDR3 has 14 amino acids. Germline assignment: CDR1 MDHEN and CDR2 SYDVKM. Trimming cost V 10 bases and J 2 bases, with 15 bases left between them. Here the CDR3 reads CATLRPGPKNIQYF. CDR3 bases: TGTGCCACCCTAAGACCTGGGCCCAAAAACATTCAGTACTTC.

This chain connects TRBV18 to TRBJ2-2, with 9 bases aligning to TRBD2. The germline V gene encodes CDR1 KGHSH and CDR2 LQKENI. V shed 3 bases, J shed 3 bases, and the junction held 14 bases outside the gene matches. CDR3 length: 19 residues. The CDR3 region is CASSPSGGRAYNDTGELFF. In nucleotides, the CDR3 is TGTGCCAGCTCACCGAGCGGCGGGAGGGCCTATAATGACACCGGGGAGCTGTTTTTT.

The chain is built from TRBV5-6 and TRBJ1-2, with 9 nucleotides matching TRBD1. V lost 4 bases to trimming and J lost 7 bases; unmatched junction nucleotides: 8. This CDR3 comprises 14 residues. CDR1 and CDR2 (germline): SGHDT, YYEEEE. The CDR3 spells CASSLSDRGLGYTF. CDR3 DNA sequence: TGTGCCAGCAGCCTTTCGGACAGGGGACTTGGCTACACCTTC.

V is TRBV27 and J is TRBJ1-2; the D gene is possibly TRBD1 (5 bases). V shed 6 bases and J shed 5 bases, with 7 bases lying between them. CDR1 is MNHEY and CDR2 is SMNVEV in the germline V gene (reference sequence). The CDR3 has 11 amino acids. The CDR3 is CASSDRYGYTF. DNA for the CDR3: TGTGCCAGCAGCGACAGATATGGCTACACCTTC.

This clone was detected only once. In DNA, the CDR3 is TGTGCCAGCAGCGCCTTTGAGGGGGAGATGAACACTGAAGCTTTCTTT. As protein: CASSAFEGEMNTEAFF. V usage is TRBV9 and J usage is TRBJ1-1; weak D call: TRBD1 (6 bases). Germline V gives CDR1 SGDLS, CDR2 YYNGEE. Trimming took 3 bases from V and 0 from J, leaving 15 bases between them. This CDR3 spans 16 amino acids.

The chain employs TRBV27 and TRBJ1-1; TRBD1 matches 11 bases. Per the germline V gene, CDR1 is MNHEY and CDR2 is SMNVEV (reference sequence). The CDR3 consists of 15 residues. V trimming: 6 bases; J trimming: 4 bases; junction bases outside the gene matches: 7. The CDR3 sequence is CASRPTGTGGTEAFF. CDR3 coding DNA: TGTGCCAGCAGGCCTACCGGGACAGGGGGCACTGAAGCTTTCTTT.

The rearrangement joins TRBV5-6 to TRBJ1-2, with 7 bases aligning to TRBD1. Germline lookup yields CDR1 SGHDT and CDR2 YYEEEE. This CDR3 region has 15 residues. The J segment lost 4 bases and the V segment lost 0 bases, leaving 6 bases of the junction unmatched. The CDR3 is CASSLGMAGGYGYTF. In DNA, the CDR3 is TGTGCCAGCAGCTTGGGTATGGCAGGGGGCTATGGCTACACCTTC. The complete variable domain, with remaining parts taken from reference TRBV5-6 and TRBJ1-2, reads DAGVTQSPTHLIKTRGQQVTLRCSPKSGHDTVSWYQQALGQGPQFIFQYYEEEERQRGNFPDRFSGHQFPNYSSELNVNALLLGDSALYLCASSLGMAGGYGYTFGSGTRLTVV.

The V and J genes are TRBV5-4 and TRBJ1-3; 8 nucleotides line up with TRBD1. The CDR3 is 14 residues long. CDR1 SGHNT and CDR2 YYREEE come from the germline V gene (reference sequence). The V and J ends lost 4 bases and 4 bases, in that order; junction bases with no gene match: 4. The CDR3 protein is CASSQQGDGNTIYF. In DNA, the CDR3 is TGTGCCAGCAGCCAACAGGGGGACGGAAACACCATATATTTT.